The clone carrying this T cell receptor beta chain has a count of ten or more. The source of the sample is a study of blood T cell repertoires in COVID-19. V lost 4 bases to trimming and J lost 0 bases; unmatched junction nucleotides: 6. The CDR3 is 15 amino acids. In germline, CDR1 is SGHRS, CDR2 YFSETQ. Original methodology: Estimates of nucleated cell counts were drawn from the amplification of reference gene primers. Assay: immunoSEQ multiplex PCR; the TCRdb copy retains only in-frame clones and omits some. V and J calls and clone size come straight from that table; D and trimming were deduced from the DNA. The sample holds 140,000 to 150,000 clones; approximately 84% are singletons and the top ten take roughly 45%.

This TCR came from a human donor in a cohort sampled during active COVID-19. The sequencing input was peripheral blood. The chain is built from TRBV5-1 and TRBJ1-1; TRBD1 matches at 7 bases. The CDR3 DNA sequence: TGCGCCAGCAGCACGGGACAGAGCTTGAACACTGAAGCTTTCTTT. This encodes CASSTGQSLNTEAFF.